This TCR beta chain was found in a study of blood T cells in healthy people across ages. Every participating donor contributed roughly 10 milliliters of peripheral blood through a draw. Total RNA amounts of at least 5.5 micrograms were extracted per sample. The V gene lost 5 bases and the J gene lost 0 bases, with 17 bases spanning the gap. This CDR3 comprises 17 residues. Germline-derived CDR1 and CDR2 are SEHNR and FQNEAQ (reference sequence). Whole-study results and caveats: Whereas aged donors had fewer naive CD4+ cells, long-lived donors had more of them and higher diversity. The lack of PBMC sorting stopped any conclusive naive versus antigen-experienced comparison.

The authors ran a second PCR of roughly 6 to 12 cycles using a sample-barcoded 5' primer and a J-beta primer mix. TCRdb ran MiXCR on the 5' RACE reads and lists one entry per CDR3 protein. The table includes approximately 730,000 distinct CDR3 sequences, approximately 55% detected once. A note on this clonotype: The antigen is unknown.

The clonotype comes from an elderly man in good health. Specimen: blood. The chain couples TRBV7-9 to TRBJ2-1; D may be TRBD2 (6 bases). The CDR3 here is CASSPGGAGRSYNEQFF. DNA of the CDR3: TGTGCCAGCAGCCCCGGCGGGGCGGGACGCTCCTACAATGAGCAGTTCTTC.